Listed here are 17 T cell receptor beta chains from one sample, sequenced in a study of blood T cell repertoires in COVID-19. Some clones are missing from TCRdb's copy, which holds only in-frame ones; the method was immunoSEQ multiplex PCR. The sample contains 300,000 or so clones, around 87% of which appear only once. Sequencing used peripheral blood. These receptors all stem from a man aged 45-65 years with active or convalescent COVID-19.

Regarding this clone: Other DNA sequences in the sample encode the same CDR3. CDR3 DNA: TGTGCCAGCAGCTTGTCCGGACAGAACTATGGCTACACCTTC. Encoded protein: CASSLSGQNYGYTF. The V gene is TRBV7-9, the J gene TRBJ1-2; TRBD1 is a possible D gene (6 bases). Trimming removed 3 bases at V and 2 bases at J, with 10 bases between. CDR1 and CDR2 from the germline V gene are SEHNR and FQNEAQ (reference sequence). CDR3 size: 14 residues.

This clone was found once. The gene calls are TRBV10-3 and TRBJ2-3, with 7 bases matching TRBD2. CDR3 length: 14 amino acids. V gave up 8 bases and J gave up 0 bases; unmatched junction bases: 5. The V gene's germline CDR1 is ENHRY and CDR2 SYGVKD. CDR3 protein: CAIGGVPSTDTQYF. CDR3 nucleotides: TGTGCCATCGGGGGGGTCCCCAGCACAGATACGCAGTATTTT.

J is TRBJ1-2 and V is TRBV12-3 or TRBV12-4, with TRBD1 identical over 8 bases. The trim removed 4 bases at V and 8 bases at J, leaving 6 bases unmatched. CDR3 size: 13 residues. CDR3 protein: CASSSGGARGYTF. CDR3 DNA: TGTGCCAGCAGTTCAGGGGGCGCGAGAGGCTACACCTTC.

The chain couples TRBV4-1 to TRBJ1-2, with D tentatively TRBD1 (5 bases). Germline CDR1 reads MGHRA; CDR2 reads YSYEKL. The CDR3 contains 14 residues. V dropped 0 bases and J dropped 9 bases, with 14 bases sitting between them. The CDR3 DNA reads TGCGCCAGCAGCCAAGATCGTCAGGGCCCCCGCTACACCTTC. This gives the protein CASSQDRQGPRYTF.

The CDR3 DNA reads as TGTGCCAGCAGCCAAGGGGACAGACATCTTCCCTACACCTTC. Translation gives CASSQGDRHLPYTF. V is TRBV3-1 (or the pseudogene TRBV3-2) and J is TRBJ1-2, with 7 nucleotides matching TRBD1. The CDR3 length is 14 residues. Germline V gene sequence: CDR1 LGHDT, CDR2 YNNKEL (reference sequence). After removal of 1 base from V and 10 bases from J, the junction contained 9 bases not matched to a gene.

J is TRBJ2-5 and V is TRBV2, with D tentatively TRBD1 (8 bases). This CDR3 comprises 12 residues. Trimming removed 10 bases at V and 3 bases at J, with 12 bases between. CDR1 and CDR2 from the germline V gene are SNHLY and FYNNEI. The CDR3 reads CATQGGEETQYF. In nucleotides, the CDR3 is TGTGCCACACAGGGGGGGGAAGAGACCCAGTACTTC.

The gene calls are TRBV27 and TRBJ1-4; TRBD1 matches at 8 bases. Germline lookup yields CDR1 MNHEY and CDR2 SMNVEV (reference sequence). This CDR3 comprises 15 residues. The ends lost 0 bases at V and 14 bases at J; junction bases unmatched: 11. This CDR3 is CASSLSGTGGSSLFF. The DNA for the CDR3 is TGTGCCAGCAGTTTATCGGGAACAGGGGGTAGCTCCCTGTTTTTT.

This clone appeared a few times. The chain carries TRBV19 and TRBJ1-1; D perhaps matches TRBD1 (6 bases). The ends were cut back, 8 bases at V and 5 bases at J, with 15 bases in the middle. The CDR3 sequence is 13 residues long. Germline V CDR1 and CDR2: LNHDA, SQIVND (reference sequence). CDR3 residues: CASQDRLTTEAFF. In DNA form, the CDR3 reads TGTGCCAGTCAGGACAGACTAACGACTGAAGCTTTCTTT.

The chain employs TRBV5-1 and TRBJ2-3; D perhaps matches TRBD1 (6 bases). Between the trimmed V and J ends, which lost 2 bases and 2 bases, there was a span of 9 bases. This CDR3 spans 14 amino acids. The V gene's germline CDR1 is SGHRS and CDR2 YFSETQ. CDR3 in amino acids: CASSLGQLTDTQYF. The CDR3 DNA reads TGCGCCAGCAGCTTAGGACAGCTCACAGATACGCAGTATTTT. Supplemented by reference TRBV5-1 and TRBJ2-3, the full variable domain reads KAGVTQTPRYLIKTRGQQVTLSCSPISGHRSVSWYQQTPGQGLQFLFEYFSETQRNKGNFPGRFSGRQFSNSRSEMNVSTLELGDSALYLCASSLGQLTDTQYFGPGTRLTVL.

CDR3 sequence reads: CASSDRGANQPQHF. The CDR3 nucleotides read TGTGCCAGTAGTGACAGGGGTGCCAATCAGCCCCAGCATTTT. The chain combines TRBV19 with TRBJ1-5; 8 nucleotides agree with TRBD1. There are 14 residues in the CDR3. From germline, CDR1 is LNHDA and CDR2 SQIVND (reference sequence). The junction had 3 bases not matched to a gene; V was cut back by 5 bases and J by 3 bases.

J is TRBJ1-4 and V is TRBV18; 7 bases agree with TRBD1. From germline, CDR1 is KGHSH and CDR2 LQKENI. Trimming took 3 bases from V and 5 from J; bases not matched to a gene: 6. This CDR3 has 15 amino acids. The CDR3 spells CASSPGGTDNEKLFF. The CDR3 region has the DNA TGTGCCAGCTCACCGGGCGGGACAGACAATGAAAAACTGTTTTTT.

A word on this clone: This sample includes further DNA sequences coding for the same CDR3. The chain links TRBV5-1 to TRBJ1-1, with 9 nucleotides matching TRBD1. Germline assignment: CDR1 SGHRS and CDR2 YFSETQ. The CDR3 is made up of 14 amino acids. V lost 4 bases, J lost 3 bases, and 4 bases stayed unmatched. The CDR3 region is CASSRRTGDTEAFF. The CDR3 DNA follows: TGCGCCAGCAGCCGCCGGACAGGGGACACTGAAGCTTTCTTT.

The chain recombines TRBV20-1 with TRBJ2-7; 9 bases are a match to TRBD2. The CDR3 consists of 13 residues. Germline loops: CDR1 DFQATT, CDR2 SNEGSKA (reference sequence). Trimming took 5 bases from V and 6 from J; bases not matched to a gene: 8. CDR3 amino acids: CSAGGQAGGEQYF. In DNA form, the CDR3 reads TGCAGTGCTGGTGGTCAAGCGGGAGGCGAGCAGTACTTC.

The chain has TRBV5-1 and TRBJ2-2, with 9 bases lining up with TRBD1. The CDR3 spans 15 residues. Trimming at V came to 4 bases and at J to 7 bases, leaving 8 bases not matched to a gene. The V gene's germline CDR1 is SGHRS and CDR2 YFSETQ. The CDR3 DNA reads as TGCGCCAGCAGCCCCCAAGGACAGGGGAACGGGGAGCTGTTTTTT. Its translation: CASSPQGQGNGELFF.

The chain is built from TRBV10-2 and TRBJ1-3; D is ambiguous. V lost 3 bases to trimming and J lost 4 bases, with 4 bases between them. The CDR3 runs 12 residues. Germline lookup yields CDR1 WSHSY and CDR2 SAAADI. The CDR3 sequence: CASSDQGNTIYF. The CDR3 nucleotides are TGCGCCAGCAGTGACCAGGGAAACACCATATATTTT.

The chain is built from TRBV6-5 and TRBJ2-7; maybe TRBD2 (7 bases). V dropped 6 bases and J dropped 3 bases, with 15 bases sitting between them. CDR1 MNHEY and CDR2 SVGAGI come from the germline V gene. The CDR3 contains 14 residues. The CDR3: CASSPWRGHYEQYF. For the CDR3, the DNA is TGTGCCAGCAGCCCGTGGCGGGGGCACTACGAGCAGTACTTC.

For the CDR3, the DNA is TGTGCCAGCAGAGTCGGGACAGATTATGGCTACACCTTC. As protein: CASRVGTDYGYTF. The J gene is TRBJ1-2, the V gene TRBV6-5; 7 bases map to TRBD1. Germline trimming cut 6 bases from V and 5 bases from J; bases unmatched to any gene: 6. The germline CDR1 and CDR2 sequences are MNHEY and SVGAGI. The CDR3 spans 13 residues.